One sample yielded the 13 T cell receptor beta chains listed below, sequenced in a study of shared clonotypes between healthy human individuals (dated by TCRdb to the early 2020s). The library relied on the immunoSEQ multiplex PCR assay. TCRdb carries this immuneACCESS record with in-frame sequences only. Its versions omit some clonotypes, under half of them owing to an unresolved V gene in the studies checked, with the rest unexplained. Present in this sample are some 500,000 clones, roughly 95% of which were seen just once. Of the sample, under 0.065% falls within the top ten clones. Sample: naive CD4+ T cells sorted from blood. The cell subset or site tag for this specimen amounts to: CD45RA+ positively selected. The receptors shown here come from a woman between 25 and 40 years old in good health.

This clone is a singleton in its sample. V is TRBV19 and J is TRBJ1-2; D gene unclear. Per the germline V gene, CDR1 is LNHDA and CDR2 is SQIVND (reference sequence). Trimming pared 5 bases from V and 7 bases from J, leaving 11 bases between. The CDR3 totals 12 residues. Here the CDR3 DNA reads TGTGCCAGTAGTGATGGACGTGGTGGCTACACCTTC. This gives the protein CASSDGRGGYTF.

This clone was seen only once. This CDR3 is CASSSTRPGLGSGYNEQFF. CDR3 nucleotides: TGTGCCAGCTCATCTACGCGACCGGGACTCGGGTCTGGCTACAATGAGCAGTTCTTC. This chain joins TRBV18 and TRBJ2-1; weak D call: TRBD2 (6 bases). Germline loops: CDR1 KGHSH, CDR2 LQKENI. The V and J ends lost 5 bases and 3 bases respectively, with 26 bases between them. The CDR3 spans 19 residues.

The chain links TRBV25-1 to TRBJ1-1; D is undetermined. V was clipped by 4 bases and J by 0 bases, with 12 bases between them. The germline V gene encodes CDR1 MGHDK and CDR2 SYGVNS. The CDR3 length is 15 residues. The chain's CDR3 is CASSAIGRLNTEAFF. CDR3 nucleotides: TGTGCCAGCAGTGCGATCGGACGGTTGAACACTGAAGCTTTCTTT.

CDR3 coding DNA: TGTGCCAGCAGCTTAACTCGCCCGGCGGACACTGAAGCTTTCTTT. Residues: CASSLTRPADTEAFF. V gene TRBV11-1 combines with J gene TRBJ1-1; D is uncertain. Trimming removed 2 bases from V and 3 bases from J, with 13 bases in between. CDR1 and CDR2 (germline): SGHAT, FQDESV (reference sequence). This CDR3 is built from 15 residues.

This clone was observed once. The chain combines TRBV5-1 with TRBJ1-4; 11 bases map to TRBD1. Germline CDR1 SGHRS, CDR2 YFSETQ. The CDR3 is 17 residues long. J was trimmed by 6 bases and V by 4 bases; bases with no gene match: 11. The CDR3 reads CASSGQGALSGDEKLFF. CDR3 coding DNA: TGCGCCAGCAGCGGACAGGGGGCGTTAAGCGGGGATGAAAAACTGTTTTTT.

J is TRBJ2-7 and V is TRBV9; 8 nucleotides line up with TRBD2. The germline gives CDR1 SGDLS, CDR2 YYNGEE. CDR3 length equals 16 residues. Trimming took 0 bases from V and 0 from J; bases not matched to a gene: 5. CDR3 DNA sequence: TGTGCCAGCAGCGTAGTACTAGCGGTGAGCTCCTACGAGCAGTACTTC. Translated, it gives CASSVVLAVSSYEQYF.

This chain uses TRBV4-2 with TRBJ2-2; TRBD1 agrees at 7 bases. The CDR3 runs to 16 residues. Trimming removed 1 base from V and 5 bases from J; junction bases left unmatched: 7. Germline CDR1 is LGHNA and CDR2 is YNFKEQ. The CDR3 DNA reads TGTGCCAGCAGCCAAGTCACAGGGGCTACGACCGGGGAGCTGTTTTTT. Amino acids: CASSQVTGATTGELFF.

This chain links TRBV4-1 with TRBJ2-7; the D gene is possibly TRBD1 (5 bases). Germline V gene sequence: CDR1 MGHRA, CDR2 YSYEKL. The CDR3 sequence is 15 residues long. Trimming cost V 2 bases and J 1 base, with 12 bases left between them. CDR3 protein: CASSQIGAGSYEQYF. CDR3 nucleotides: TGCGCCAGCAGCCAAATAGGGGCAGGGTCCTACGAGCAGTACTTC.

The chain couples TRBV6-5 to TRBJ1-1, with TRBD1 matching over 7 bases. CDR1 MNHEY and CDR2 SVGAGI come from the germline V gene. CDR3 length equals 14 residues. J lost 4 bases, V lost 4 bases, and 6 bases had no gene match. The CDR3 DNA is TGTGCCAGCAGTTCGACAGGGATTGGCACTGAAGCTTTCTTT. Translated, it gives CASSSTGIGTEAFF.

This clone was seen a few times. This chain connects TRBV5-1 to TRBJ2-7, with 12 bases identical to TRBD2. Looked up from germline, CDR1 is SGHRS and CDR2 is YFSETQ. V lost 0 bases and J lost 3; bases outside the gene matches: 4. The length of the CDR3 is 16 residues. CDR3 DNA: TGCGCCAGCAGCTTGGCCGGACTAGCGGGAAACTACGAGCAGTACTTC. The encoded protein is CASSLAGLAGNYEQYF.

The chain carries TRBV18 and TRBJ2-7; 8 nucleotides line up with TRBD2. With V trimmed by 6 bases and J by 5 bases, 6 bases remained unmatched. The CDR3 extends over 13 amino acids. CDR1 is KGHSH, CDR2 LQKENI, per germline. The CDR3: CASSKRELDEQYF. In nucleotides, the CDR3 is TGTGCCAGCTCGAAGCGGGAGCTTGACGAGCAGTACTTC.

The chain joins TRBV9 to TRBJ1-5, with D perhaps matching TRBD1 (6 bases). CDR1 and CDR2 (germline): SGDLS, YYNGEE. The CDR3 consists of 18 residues. V lost 0 bases and J lost 0, with 16 bases in between. The CDR3 nucleotides are TGTGCCAGCAGCGTAGGAGAAGGGGGAATCAATAGCAATCAGCCCCAGCATTTT. Its protein is CASSVGEGGINSNQPQHF.

This sequence joins TRBV28 and TRBJ1-5; tentative D call: TRBD1 (5 bases). Trimming cost V 8 bases and J 0 bases, with 17 bases left between them. The CDR3 runs 16 residues. CDR1 is MDHEN, CDR2 SYDVKM, per germline. CDR3 amino acids: CASCLVGAYSNQPQHF. Written as DNA, the CDR3 is TGTGCCAGCTGCCTTGTTGGGGCCTATAGCAATCAGCCCCAGCATTTT.